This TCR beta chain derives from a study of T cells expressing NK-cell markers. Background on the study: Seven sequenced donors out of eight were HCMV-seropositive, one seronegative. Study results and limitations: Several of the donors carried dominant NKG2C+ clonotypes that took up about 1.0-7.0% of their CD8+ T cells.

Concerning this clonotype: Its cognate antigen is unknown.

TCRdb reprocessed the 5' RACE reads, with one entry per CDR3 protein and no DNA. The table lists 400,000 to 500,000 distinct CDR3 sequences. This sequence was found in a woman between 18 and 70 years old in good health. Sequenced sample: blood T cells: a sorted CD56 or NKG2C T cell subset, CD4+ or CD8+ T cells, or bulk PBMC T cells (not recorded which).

CDR3 amino acids: CASSQDQLLAGEWVTDTQYF. The chain couples TRBV3-1 to TRBJ2-3; TCRdb reports TRBD2, a call that lacks DNA to check it against. CDR1 is LGHDT and CDR2 is YNNKEL in the germline V gene (reference sequence). This CDR3 contains 20 residues.